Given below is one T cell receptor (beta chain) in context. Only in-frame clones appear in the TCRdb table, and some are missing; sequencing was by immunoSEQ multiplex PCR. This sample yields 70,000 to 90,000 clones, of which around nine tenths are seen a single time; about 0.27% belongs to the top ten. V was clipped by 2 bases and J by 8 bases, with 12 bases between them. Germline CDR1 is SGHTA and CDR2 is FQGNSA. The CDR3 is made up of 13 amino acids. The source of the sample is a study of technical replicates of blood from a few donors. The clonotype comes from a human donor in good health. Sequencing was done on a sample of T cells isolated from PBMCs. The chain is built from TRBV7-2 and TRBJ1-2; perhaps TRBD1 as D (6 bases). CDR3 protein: CASSLRTGRGYTF. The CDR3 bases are TGTGCCAGCAGCTTACGCACAGGGCGAGGCTACACCTTC. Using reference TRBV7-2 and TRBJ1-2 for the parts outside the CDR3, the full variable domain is GAGVSQSPSNKVTEKGKDVELRCDPISGHTALYWYRQSLGQGLEFLIYFQGNSAPDKSGLPSDRFSAERTGGSVSTLTIQRTQQEDSAVYLCASSLRTGRGYTFGSGTRLTVV.